This note documents a single TCR beta chain sequence. TCR beta libraries were built with iRepertoire HTBI primers and Arm-PCR of CDR3 regions. Each CDR3 protein gets one entry after TCRdb re-called the multiplex PCR reads with MiXCR. The repertoire holds a few hundred thousand distinct CDR3 sequences, with more than 20% as singletons. Time point in this sample: persistent/refractory GD, antithyroid drugs over 5 years with positive TRAb. PBMCs were the source of the RNA used for TCR sequencing. This record belongs to a study of regulatory T cells in long-lasting Graves disease. Trimming shortened V by 3 bases and J by 3 bases, and 9 bases separated the two germline ends. CDR1 LNHDA and CDR2 SQIVND come from the germline V gene (reference sequence). This CDR3 contains 14 residues.

The source of this sequence is a woman aged 40 to 49 with Graves disease. The chain couples TRBV19 to TRBJ2-4; D may be TRBD1 (5 bases). The material sequenced was peripheral blood mononuclear cells (PBMCs), taken when the disease was refractory, from a patient treated with antithyroid drugs. The CDR3 reads CASSIQDNKNIQYF. The DNA of the CDR3 is TGTGCCAGTAGTATCCAGGACAACAAAAACATTCAGTACTTC.